Below, 10 T cell receptor beta chains from the same sample are listed, as sequenced in a study of shared clonotypes between healthy human individuals. TCRdb's table, derived via immunoSEQ multiplex PCR, lists solely in-frame clones and lacks some. Here the sample spans 2.3 million or so clones, approximately 95% being singletons. The sample was naive CD4+ T cells from PBMCs. Subset meaning: CD45RA+ positively selected. These receptors were taken from a man aged 18 to 29 in good health. Some clones in this sample may be carry-over from other donors' samples.

In DNA form, the CDR3 reads TGCGCCAGCAGCTTGGGACGGGATAGCCAAGGGGGATCCTATGGCTACACCTTC. Its translation is CASSLGRDSQGGSYGYTF. This rearrangement joins TRBV5-1 to TRBJ1-2; tentatively, D is TRBD1 (6 bases). The CDR3 has 18 residues. The germline V gene encodes CDR1 SGHRS and CDR2 YFSETQ. V gave up 0 bases and J gave up 4 bases, with 22 bases separating them.

V usage is TRBV29-1 and J usage is TRBJ2-4; perhaps TRBD1 as D (5 bases). The length of the CDR3 is 14 residues. CDR1 and CDR2 from the germline V gene are SQVTM and ANQGSEA. With 6 bases removed from V and 0 bases from J, the gap between germline ends came to 12 bases. The CDR3 loop reads CSVRAVLAKNIQYF. In nucleotides, the CDR3 is TGCAGCGTCAGGGCTGTTCTAGCCAAAAACATTCAGTACTTC.

The chain employs TRBV27 and TRBJ2-4; 7 nucleotides match TRBD1. J lost 0 bases, V lost 4 bases, and 6 bases had no gene match. This CDR3 has 16 residues. Per germline, CDR1 MNHEY and CDR2 SMNVEV (reference sequence). CDR3 region: CASSSPGQLAKNIQYF. The CDR3 DNA reads as TGTGCCAGCAGTTCCCCGGGACAGCTAGCCAAAAACATTCAGTACTTC.

This chain links TRBV5-8 with TRBJ1-1; tentatively, D is TRBD1 (5 bases). Per the germline V gene, CDR1 is SGHTS and CDR2 is YDEGEE. The ends were cut back, 4 bases at V and 5 bases at J, with 12 bases in the middle. CDR3 length: 13 amino acids. The CDR3 protein is CASSMGLGTEAFF. DNA of the CDR3: TGTGCCAGCAGCATGGGACTCGGGACTGAAGCTTTCTTT.

The genes are TRBV6-5 and TRBJ2-1; 10 bases are a match to TRBD1. V was clipped by 6 bases and J by 4 bases; unmatched bases: 3. The CDR3 extends over 14 amino acids. The germline V gene has CDR1 MNHEY and CDR2 SVGAGI. The CDR3 here is CASRAGQGYNEQFF. For the CDR3, the DNA is TGTGCCAGCAGGGCGGGACAGGGGTACAATGAGCAGTTCTTC.

The J gene is TRBJ2-2, the V gene TRBV5-6; no clear D gene. Germline V gene sequence: CDR1 SGHDT, CDR2 YYEEEE. This CDR3 spans 13 amino acids. V lost 4 bases, J lost 6 bases, and 10 bases lay in between. The CDR3 bases are TGTGCCAGCAGCCTCTCGGGCTCCGGGGAGCTGTTTTTT. It encodes CASSLSGSGELFF.

The genes are TRBV7-2 and TRBJ1-1, with a tentative D call TRBD1 (5 bases). Trimming stripped 3 bases from V and 4 bases from J, with 15 bases between. The germline V gene encodes CDR1 SGHTA and CDR2 FQGNSA. CDR3 length: 15 residues. The CDR3 nucleotides read TGTGCCAGCAGCTTCAACATGTTCGGGGGCACTGAAGCTTTCTTT. Its protein is CASSFNMFGGTEAFF.

The chain recombines TRBV20-1 with TRBJ2-7, with a possible D match to TRBD2 (5 bases). The CDR3 consists of 11 residues. The germline V and J ends were trimmed by 0 bases and 6 bases, with 6 bases remaining between them. Germline CDR1 and CDR2: DFQATT and SNEGSKA (reference sequence). The CDR3 nucleotides are TGCAGTGCTAGAGAGGGGAGCGAGCAGTACTTC. Translation gives CSAREGSEQYF.

V usage is TRBV10-3 and J usage is TRBJ2-7; perhaps TRBD2 as D (5 bases). The CDR3 covers 14 residues. V shed 8 bases and J shed 5 bases, with 19 bases lying between them. Germline V gives CDR1 ENHRY, CDR2 SYGVKD. DNA for the CDR3: TGTGCCATCCAGTCGGCTAATCAGCGGCACGAGCAGTACTTC. This translates into CAIQSANQRHEQYF.

In regard to this clone: This sample also contains other DNA sequences that code for the same CDR3. For the CDR3, the DNA is TGTGCCAGCTCACCGGGGACTTACAATCAGCCCCAGCATTTT. Residues: CASSPGTYNQPQHF. The rearrangement uses TRBV18 and TRBJ1-5; weak D call: TRBD1 (5 bases). Per the germline V gene, CDR1 is KGHSH and CDR2 is LQKENI. The V gene lost 3 bases and the J gene lost 3 bases, with 9 bases spanning the gap. The CDR3 contains 14 residues. The whole variable domain, filled in from reference TRBV18 and TRBJ1-5, reads NAGVMQNPRHLVRRRGQEARLRCSPMKGHSHVYWYRQLPEEGLKFMVYLQKENIIDESGMPKERFSAEFPKEGPSILRIQQVVRGDSAAYFCASSPGTYNQPQHFGDGTRLSIL.